The clone carrying this TCR beta chain is deemed medium-sized (0.01 to 0.1%). Its antigen is as yet unknown. This beta chain appears as a stray read in a library generated for alpha chains; its size is not informative. The sample comes from a study of spatial heterogeneity in lung cancer. Overall study context: There was a strong correlation between the counts of TCR transcripts measured in tumor regions and a T cell transcriptional module score that was calculated from matched bulk RNA-seq. Unique TCR and UMI combinations averaged more than ten appearances each in raw reads.

Points from the study as a whole: How many expanded intratumoral alpha and beta TCRs were present tracked the tumor mutation count, which was a count of nonsynonymous mutations. Coverage of tumor T cells was estimated at around 7% for alpha chains and 13% to 15% for beta chains.

Germline V gives CDR1 ENHRY, CDR2 SYGVKD. The CDR3 runs to 15 residues. V lost 3 bases and J lost 7, with 18 bases in between. TCRdb redid the calling of the 5' RACE reads with MiXCR, one entry per CDR3 protein. The sample lists 5,000 to 6,000 distinct CDR3 sequences, about 16% occurring once. Time point here: sample taken at primary tumor resection. A total of some 70 untreated early-stage non-small cell lung cancer patients served as donors. This TCR was recovered from a male donor with early-stage non-small cell lung cancer. Specimen: lung tumor tissue, collected at surgery. The chain joins TRBV10-3 to TRBJ2-5; D not resolved. The CDR3 loop is CAISDFGRSLRTQYF. CDR3 nucleotides: TGTGCCATCAGTGATTTCGGGCGGAGTCTTAGGACCCAGTACTTC.